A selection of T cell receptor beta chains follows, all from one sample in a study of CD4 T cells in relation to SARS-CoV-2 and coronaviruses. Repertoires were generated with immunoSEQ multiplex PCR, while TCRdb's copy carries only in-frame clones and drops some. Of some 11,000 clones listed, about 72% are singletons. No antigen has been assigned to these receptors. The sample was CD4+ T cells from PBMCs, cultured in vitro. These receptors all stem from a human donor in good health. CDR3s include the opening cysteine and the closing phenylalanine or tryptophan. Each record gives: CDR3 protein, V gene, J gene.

cdr3_aa: CASRRVGNTEAFF
v_call: TRBV19
j_call: TRBJ1-1

cdr3_aa: CASSLVSSGGADTQYF
v_call: TRBV7-2
j_call: TRBJ2-3

cdr3_aa: CSVDGSGGALDTQYF
v_call: TRBV29-1
j_call: TRBJ2-3

cdr3_aa: CASSRHPLAGAGETQYF
v_call: TRBV11-2
j_call: TRBJ2-5

cdr3_aa: CASSPKAGIYEQYF
v_call: TRBV7-8
j_call: TRBJ2-7

cdr3_aa: CASSQLGYNEQFF
v_call: TRBV3-1/TRBV3-2
j_call: TRBJ2-1

cdr3_aa: CASSPGLQETQYF
v_call: TRBV18
j_call: TRBJ2-5

cdr3_aa: CASSQVQGAVYGYTF
v_call: TRBV14
j_call: TRBJ1-2

cdr3_aa: CASSIVSWAGGNTQYF
v_call: TRBV19
j_call: TRBJ2-3

cdr3_aa: CASSYREFGGYTF
v_call: TRBV12-3/TRBV12-4
j_call: TRBJ1-2

cdr3_aa: CASSQDALAGWRQFF
v_call: TRBV18
j_call: TRBJ2-1

cdr3_aa: CASGAGTGPNEQYF
v_call: TRBV2
j_call: TRBJ2-7

cdr3_aa: CASSRTGGGGTGELFF
v_call: TRBV3-1/TRBV3-2
j_call: TRBJ2-2

cdr3_aa: CASSEAGLANNEQFF
v_call: TRBV6-1
j_call: TRBJ2-1

cdr3_aa: CASSQGGGLMKEQFF
v_call: TRBV4-1
j_call: TRBJ2-1

cdr3_aa: CATRGGRADTQYF
v_call: TRBV19
j_call: TRBJ2-3

cdr3_aa: CASSTGDEQYF
v_call: TRBV25-1
j_call: TRBJ2-7

cdr3_aa: CASRTGYGYTF
v_call: TRBV12-3/TRBV12-4
j_call: TRBJ1-2

cdr3_aa: CASSLGTSPETQYF
v_call: TRBV19
j_call: TRBJ2-5

cdr3_aa: CASSLSLEAFF
v_call: TRBV18
j_call: TRBJ1-1

cdr3_aa: CASSASGGSGNTIYF
v_call: TRBV9
j_call: TRBJ1-3

cdr3_aa: CASSAGTNSGNTIYF
v_call: TRBV5-1
j_call: TRBJ1-3

cdr3_aa: CASSVVGEAHEQFF
v_call: TRBV9
j_call: TRBJ2-1

cdr3_aa: CASSQDWGTGELFF
v_call: TRBV4-2
j_call: TRBJ2-2

cdr3_aa: CASSQAERTEQYF
v_call: TRBV3-1/TRBV3-2
j_call: TRBJ2-7

cdr3_aa: CASSLALAAGVYNEQFF
v_call: TRBV7-6
j_call: TRBJ2-1

cdr3_aa: CASSRTLAGADTQYF
v_call: TRBV5-1
j_call: TRBJ2-3

cdr3_aa: CASSQDPLSYNEQFF
v_call: TRBV4-3
j_call: TRBJ2-1

cdr3_aa: CASSRDKNEKLFF
v_call: TRBV19
j_call: TRBJ1-4

cdr3_aa: CASSQGGGQGSGANVLTF
v_call: TRBV4-1
j_call: TRBJ2-6

cdr3_aa: CASSQVKGAKGNTDTQYF
v_call: TRBV14
j_call: TRBJ2-3

cdr3_aa: CASSQGWGYSNQPQHF
v_call: TRBV6-2/TRBV6-3
j_call: TRBJ1-5

cdr3_aa: CASSEGDRGLEQYF
v_call: TRBV6-1
j_call: TRBJ2-7

cdr3_aa: CAWSVGDGGYTF
v_call: TRBV30
j_call: TRBJ1-2

cdr3_aa: CASSRGGSSNTGELFF
v_call: TRBV7-8
j_call: TRBJ2-2

cdr3_aa: CASWGILDTEAFF
v_call: TRBV6-6
j_call: TRBJ1-1

cdr3_aa: CASSQAEWWVASYEQYF
v_call: TRBV4-1
j_call: TRBJ2-7

cdr3_aa: CASRRGQSNQPQHF
v_call: TRBV19
j_call: TRBJ1-5

cdr3_aa: CASSIDGGGTDTQYF
v_call: TRBV19
j_call: TRBJ2-3

cdr3_aa: CASSVRGNLQETQYF
v_call: TRBV25-1
j_call: TRBJ2-5

cdr3_aa: CASSQYSVETQYF
v_call: TRBV3-1/TRBV3-2
j_call: TRBJ2-5

cdr3_aa: CASSLISREQFF
v_call: TRBV11-2
j_call: TRBJ2-1

cdr3_aa: CASSLGPQGARTNEKLFF
v_call: TRBV5-4
j_call: TRBJ1-4

cdr3_aa: CASRGTHPYEQYF
v_call: TRBV2
j_call: TRBJ2-7

cdr3_aa: CATSDTTYEQYF
v_call: TRBV19
j_call: TRBJ2-7

cdr3_aa: CASSLGDSSNQPQHF
v_call: TRBV7-9
j_call: TRBJ1-5

cdr3_aa: CAMRDPGGETQYF
v_call: TRBV10-3
j_call: TRBJ2-5

cdr3_aa: CASSGRGEQPQHF
v_call: TRBV7-8
j_call: TRBJ1-5

cdr3_aa: CASSGSARLGYEQYF
v_call: TRBV2
j_call: TRBJ2-7

cdr3_aa: CASSYSPPGTGLYNEQFF
v_call: TRBV6-2/TRBV6-3
j_call: TRBJ2-1

cdr3_aa: CASSLTGQAQETQYF
v_call: TRBV7-3
j_call: TRBJ2-5

cdr3_aa: CASSLTAAGGAGVTEAFF
v_call: TRBV7-2
j_call: TRBJ1-1

cdr3_aa: CASSYLAPVGQPQHF
v_call: TRBV6-2/TRBV6-3
j_call: TRBJ1-5

cdr3_aa: CASSPYGEGAQPQHF
v_call: TRBV18
j_call: TRBJ1-5

cdr3_aa: CASGVGQDNSPLHF
v_call: TRBV5-5
j_call: TRBJ1-6

cdr3_aa: CASSPRTGDYGYTF
v_call: TRBV5-4
j_call: TRBJ1-2

cdr3_aa: CASSTDSGAYSNQPQHF
v_call: TRBV21-1
j_call: TRBJ1-5

cdr3_aa: CASSQPSGRCTDTQYF
v_call: TRBV3-1/TRBV3-2
j_call: TRBJ2-3

cdr3_aa: CASSYRGLEAFF
v_call: TRBV28
j_call: TRBJ1-1